Listed below are T cell receptor beta chains from one sample, sequenced in a study of circulating CD8 cells and anti-PD-1 response in melanoma. TCRdb called the reads again in MiXCR, with one record for every CDR3 protein. This sample has about 1,000 distinct CDR3 sequences, with under 7% found just once. The sample was CD8+ T cells from PBMCs, taken at baseline or after one month of anti-PD-1 therapy (not recorded which). The receptors derive from a human donor with melanoma. Both conserved end residues are part of each CDR3. Each record gives: J gene, V gene, D gene, clone size, CDR3 DNA, CDR3 protein. The D gene is left open where the match is weak. Clone size is shown for a subset of rows, as once, few, many or a class of expanded clone.

TRBJ2-7 TRBV7-8 NA few TGTGCCAGCAGCGACCCCGACACCCCGGCGTACGAGCAGTACTTC CASSDPDTPAYEQYF
TRBJ2-7 TRBV2 TRBD1 medium-sized TGTGCCAGCATCCTGACCGGGACAGGACAAGGCGAGCAGTACTTC CASILTGTGQGEQYF
TRBJ1-2 TRBV25-1 NA medium-sized TGTGCCAGCAGTGAACCTACTGGGCAAACACGGGGCTACACCTTC CASSEPTGQTRGYTF
TRBJ2-1 TRBV2 NA NA TGTGCCAGCAGTGATGGGGCAGGGCTTGGGTCCTACAATGAGCGGTTCTTC CASSDGAGLGSYNERFF
TRBJ2-3 TRBV5-6 NA medium-sized TGTGCCAGCAGCCTCATAAGCGATACGCAGTATTTT CASSLISDTQYF
TRBJ2-3 TRBV6-5 TRBD2 few TGTGCCAGCAGTTCTCCTGTAGCGGGGTCTAGCACAGATACGCAGTATTTT CASSSPVAGSSTDTQYF
TRBJ2-2 TRBV28 NA medium-sized TGTGCCAGCAGTTTATATGGCGGGGGCCCCGGGGTCACCGGGGAGCTGTTTTTT CASSLYGGGPGVTGELFF
TRBJ2-7 TRBV23-1 TRBD2 large TGCGCCAGCGCCCTTGGTGGGACTAGCGGCTACGAGCAGTACTTC CASALGGTSGYEQYF
TRBJ2-5 TRBV24-1 TRBD2 large TGTGCCACCGGGCCTAGCGGGGGAGAAGAGACCCAGTACTTC CATGPSGGEETQYF
TRBJ2-7 TRBV28 NA NA TGTGCCAGCAGTTTACCCGGTTGGGGCGGGGCCACCTACGAGCAGTACTTC CASSLPGWGGATYEQYF
TRBJ2-3 TRBV5-4 TRBD1 large TGTGCCAGCAGCTTTTACAGGGGTACAGATACGCAGTATTTT CASSFYRGTDTQYF
TRBJ2-3 TRBV27 NA large TGTGCCAGCAGTTCCCGCCTAGTTGCGGATACGCAGTATTTT CASSSRLVADTQYF
TRBJ2-7 TRBV24-1 NA large TGTGCCACCAGTGGCGCGGGGCGAGCCATTTACGAGCAGTACTTC CATSGAGRAIYEQYF
TRBJ2-3 TRBV27 TRBD2 NA TGTGCCAGCAGTTTGGGGACTAGCGAGGGTCCAGATACGCAGTATTTT CASSLGTSEGPDTQYF
TRBJ2-3 TRBV27 TRBD2 large TGTGCCAGCAGTAGAGCGACTAGCGGGGGGCCCTCAGATACGCAGTATTTT CASSRATSGGPSDTQYF
TRBJ2-5 TRBV7-8 TRBD2 medium-sized TGTGCCAGCAGCTTTGGCGGGAGAGGGTCCCAAGAGACCCAGTACTTC CASSFGGRGSQETQYF
TRBJ2-5 TRBV6-6 TRBD1 medium-sized TGTGCCAGCAGTTACTCAAGGGGCCTAAGAGGGGGCCAACAAGAGACCCAGTACTTC CASSYSRGLRGGQQETQYF
TRBJ1-2 TRBV6-1 NA medium-sized TGTGCCAGCAGTGGAGCCCGGACAGCGCTCTATGGCTACACCTTC CASSGARTALYGYTF
TRBJ2-1 TRBV19 NA medium-sized TGTGCCAGTAGTATTTTCGGGAGAACGTACAATGAGCAGTTCTTC CASSIFGRTYNEQFF
TRBJ2-3 TRBV7-2 TRBD2 NA TGTGCCAGCAACGGCGGGGGGGCAGGAGATACGCAGTATTTT CASNGGGAGDTQYF
TRBJ1-2 TRBV27 NA large TGTGCCAGCAGTCCTAGTGCGGGCCACACTAACTATGGCTACACCTTC CASSPSAGHTNYGYTF
TRBJ1-1 TRBV19 NA large TGTGCCACCAGCCCTGGATTAGGGACTGAAGCTTTCTTT CATSPGLGTEAFF
TRBJ1-5 TRBV4-3 TRBD1 large TGCGCCAGCAGCCAAGACAGGACAGGGGATAATCAGCCCCAGCATTTT CASSQDRTGDNQPQHF
TRBJ1-1 TRBV7-9 NA medium-sized TGTGCCAGCAGCCCCTCGGGAGACACTGAAGCTTTCTTT CASSPSGDTEAFF
TRBJ1-1 TRBV7-3 TRBD1 large TGTGCCAGCAGTGTCGGACAGGGGAACACTGAAGCTTTCTTT CASSVGQGNTEAFF
TRBJ2-3 TRBV27 NA medium-sized TGTGCCAGCAGTTTTCAGTGGGAGGCTTCCGCAGATACGCAGTATTTT CASSFQWEASADTQYF
TRBJ2-2 TRBV19 TRBD2 NA TGCGCCAATGGACTAGCGGGAGGCCGGACCGGGGAGCTGTTTTTT CANGLAGGRTGELFF
TRBJ2-1 TRBV19 NA medium-sized TGTGCCAGTAGTTGGGGCCTCCCGGAGAGGCTTGATGAGCAGTTCTTC CASSWGLPERLDEQFF
TRBJ1-1 TRBV7-9 NA medium-sized TGTGCCAGCAGCCCAGGGGTCGGTGAAGCTTTCTTT CASSPGVGEAFF
TRBJ2-1 TRBV5-8 TRBD2 medium-sized TGTGCCAGCTTGGAGACTAGCGGCTACAATGAGCAGTTCTTC CASLETSGYNEQFF
TRBJ2-7 TRBV6-2/TRBV6-3 NA medium-sized TGTGCCAGCAGTTTTCCGGCGGCATCCGGCGGGGAGCAGTACTTC CASSFPAASGGEQYF
TRBJ2-2 TRBV18 NA medium-sized TGTGCCAGCTCACCCTCGGGGATCAAGAACACCGGGGAGCTGTTTTTT CASSPSGIKNTGELFF
TRBJ1-1 TRBV28 NA medium-sized TGTGCCAGCAGTTTAGGTCAACTTTCTGGCACTGAAGCTTTCTTT CASSLGQLSGTEAFF
TRBJ2-2 TRBV6-5 TRBD2 medium-sized TGTGCCAGCAGTTTAGCGGGAGACACCGGGGAGCTGTTTTTT CASSLAGDTGELFF
TRBJ2-7 TRBV27 TRBD2 medium-sized TGTGCCAGCAGTTTTGGCGGGAGGGGCTACGAGCAGTACTTC CASSFGGRGYEQYF
TRBJ2-5 TRBV12-3/TRBV12-4 NA large TGTGCCAGCAGTTTAGAGATTAGCCGGGGGGAGACCCAGTACTTC CASSLEISRGETQYF
TRBJ2-7 TRBV28 NA large TGTGCCAGCAGTTTTATCAGTTTACACGAGCAGTACTTC CASSFISLHEQYF
TRBJ2-2 TRBV6-5 TRBD2 medium-sized TGTGCCAGCAGTTACACTAGCGAGAACACCGGGGAGCTGTTTTTT CASSYTSENTGELFF
TRBJ2-3 TRBV4-3 TRBD2 medium-sized TGCGCCAGCAGCCACGCGAGCGGGACCCCAGGAGATACGCAGTATTTT CASSHASGTPGDTQYF
TRBJ1-1 TRBV5-4 NA once TGTGCCAGCAGCTTGGGGACTGAAGCTTCCTTT CASSLGTEASF
TRBJ2-1 TRBV28 NA medium-sized TGTGCCAGCAGTGGCCCAGGGACCCTTGGGCCCTACAATGAGCAGTTCTTC CASSGPGTLGPYNEQFF
TRBJ2-7 TRBV30 NA medium-sized TGTGCCTGGTCGGGATCCCTCTCCTACGAGCAGTACTTC CAWSGSLSYEQYF
TRBJ1-1 TRBV19 NA large TGTGCCAGTAGTATAGTGACCCGTCAGGGTGAAGCTTTCTTT CASSIVTRQGEAFF
TRBJ2-1 TRBV5-5 NA medium-sized TGTGCCAGCAGTCGTGTTGGGGGAAATACCTACAATGAGCAGTTCTTC CASSRVGGNTYNEQFF
TRBJ2-3 TRBV27 NA large TGTGCCAGCAGTTTATCGGAGGGGGGGGGCACAGATACGCAGTATTTT CASSLSEGGGTDTQYF
TRBJ2-1 TRBV19 NA medium-sized TGTGCCAGTAGTATTGGCGATGAGCAGTTCTTC CASSIGDEQFF
TRBJ2-3 TRBV6-2/TRBV6-3 NA large TGTGCCAGCAGTTACTCGATGGGGGATACGCAGTATTTT CASSYSMGDTQYF
TRBJ2-7 TRBV28 TRBD2 NA TGTGCCAGCAGTTTACAGACTAGCGGGATCCCGTACGAGCAGTACTTC CASSLQTSGIPYEQYF
TRBJ2-7 TRBV4-2 TRBD1 NA TGTGCCAGCAGCCAGGTCCCGGGACAGGCGGTCTACAAGCAGTGCTTC CASSQVPGQAVYKQCF
TRBJ2-7 TRBV28 NA large TGTGCCAGCAGTTTACATGGCAGCCTGGCCTACGAGCAGTACTTC CASSLHGSLAYEQYF
TRBJ2-7 TRBV28 NA NA TGTGCCAGCAGTTTTGGGGGGCAATACGAGCAGTACTTC CASSFGGQYEQYF
TRBJ2-7 TRBV7-2 NA medium-sized TGTGCCAGCAGCGTGGACACAAGCTACTACGAGCAGTACTTC CASSVDTSYYEQYF
TRBJ2-1 TRBV27 NA medium-sized TGTGCCAGCACTCCCTTGGGGGCCTCCTACAATGAGCAGTTCTTC CASTPLGASYNEQFF
TRBJ2-7 TRBV6-5 TRBD1 medium-sized TGTGCCAGCAAAACCCGGGACAGGGTCCCTACCTACGAGCAGTACTTC CASKTRDRVPTYEQYF
TRBJ2-3 TRBV7-9 TRBD2 NA TGTGCCAGCAGCTCGGGACTAGCGGGGCCCACAGATACGCAGTATTTT CASSSGLAGPTDTQYF